A single sample is the source of the 11 T cell receptor beta chains below, sequenced in a study of T cell responses to AZD1222 COVID-19 vaccine. The method was immunoSEQ multiplex PCR; TCRdb's version includes in-frame clones alone and lacks a portion of them. The top ten hold 15% to 20% of the sample, which has some 42,000 clones, approximately 88% seen once. The sample consisted of peripheral blood, taken 28 days after the second AZD1222 dose. Receptors were obtained from an adult who received the AZD1222 COVID-19 vaccine.

This chain links TRBV29-1 with TRBJ1-1; a weak D match, TRBD1 (5 bases). From germline, CDR1 is SQVTM and CDR2 ANQGSEA. The ends were cut back, 7 bases at V and 0 bases at J, with 12 bases in the middle. The length of the CDR3 is 13 residues. The CDR3 here is CSAMGPMNTEAFF. The CDR3 DNA reads TGCAGCGCCATGGGACCTATGAACACTGAAGCTTTCTTT.

The rearrangement joins TRBV19 to TRBJ2-3, with D hard to call. The CDR3 is 11 residues long. The V end was cut by 6 bases, the J end by 2 bases, with 3 bases between. Germline CDR1 reads LNHDA; CDR2 reads SQIVND (reference sequence). CDR3 amino acids: CASRNTDTQYF. As DNA, the CDR3 is TGTGCCAGTAGAAACACAGATACGCAGTATTTT.

This chain connects TRBV14 to TRBJ1-4, with D unresolved. The CDR3 has 14 residues. Trimming took off 4 bases at V and 4 bases at J, with 10 bases between the two ends. Germline V gene lookup returns CDR1 SGHDN and CDR2 FVKESK. For the CDR3, the DNA is TGTGCCAGCAGCCTCCTGCAAGGTAATGAAAAACTGTTTTTT. Its protein product is CASSLLQGNEKLFF.

V gene TRBV5-4 combines with J gene TRBJ2-5, with D possibly being TRBD1 or TRBD2 (5 bases each). CDR3 length: 13 amino acids. CDR1 SGHNT and CDR2 YYREEE come from the germline V gene (reference sequence). The V end was cut by 0 bases, the J end by 4 bases, with 7 bases between. The CDR3 is CASSLEGRETQYF. CDR3 in DNA: TGTGCCAGCAGCTTGGAGGGACGAGAGACCCAGTACTTC.

V gene TRBV5-6 combines with J gene TRBJ2-7; tentatively, D is TRBD2 (6 bases). The CDR3 runs to 16 residues. V lost 4 bases and J lost 4, with 21 bases in between. From germline, CDR1 is SGHDT and CDR2 YYEEEE. The CDR3, as DNA: TGTGCCAGCAGCCTGGGGAGACTAGAAGAAGGGTACGAGCAGTACTTC. Protein sequence: CASSLGRLEEGYEQYF.

This chain uses TRBV27 with TRBJ2-7, with D perhaps TRBD1 or TRBD2 (7 bases each). The germline V and J ends were trimmed by 8 bases and 3 bases, with 14 bases remaining between them. Germline CDR1 is MNHEY and CDR2 is SMNVEV (reference sequence). This CDR3 region has 13 residues. The CDR3 region is CASRGDRVYEQYF. The CDR3 DNA is TGTGCCAGCCGGGGGGACAGAGTCTACGAGCAGTACTTC.

The rearrangement joins TRBV28 to TRBJ1-5; D is unclear. The CDR3 length is 13 residues. Germline lookup yields CDR1 MDHEN and CDR2 SYDVKM. V was pared by 1 base and J by 1 base, with 2 bases between. CDR3 in amino acids: CASSLLSNQPQHF. DNA for the CDR3: TGTGCCAGCAGTTTATTGAGCAATCAGCCCCAGCATTTT.

The chain's CDR3 is CASSLGGPPYEQYF. CDR3 sequence (DNA): TGTGCCAGCAGTTTAGGGGGACCGCCCTACGAGCAGTACTTC. The V and J genes are TRBV28 and TRBJ2-7; D may be TRBD1 or TRBD2 (5 bases each). The CDR3 has 14 residues. Deletions cut 2 bases from V and 2 bases from J, with 10 bases between. Germline CDR1 MDHEN, CDR2 SYDVKM. The entire variable domain, with the rest obtained from reference TRBV28 and TRBJ2-7, is as follows: DVKVTQSSRYLVKRTGEKVFLECVQDMDHENMFWYRQDPGLGLRLIYFSYDVKMKEKGDIPEGYSVSREKKERFSLILESASTNQTSMYLCASSLGGPPYEQYFGPGTRLTVT.

The chain uses TRBV7-9 and TRBJ1-6, with a tentative D call TRBD1 (5 bases). This CDR3 comprises 15 residues. The V end was cut by 1 base, the J end by 8 bases, with 12 bases between. The V gene's germline CDR1 is SEHNR and CDR2 FQNEAQ (reference sequence). The chain's CDR3 is CASSLDSGKDSPLHF. In DNA form, the CDR3 reads TGTGCCAGCAGCTTAGATTCAGGGAAGGATTCACCCCTCCACTTT.

V usage is TRBV5-8 and J usage is TRBJ2-5; 7 bases are a match to TRBD1. Germline trimming cut 4 bases from V and 5 bases from J; bases unmatched to any gene: 14. The germline CDR1 and CDR2 sequences are SGHTS and YDEGEE. The CDR3 runs 16 residues. The CDR3 sequence is CASSPFRQGRRETQYF. The CDR3 DNA sequence: TGTGCCAGCAGCCCTTTCCGACAGGGCCGGAGGGAGACCCAGTACTTC.

The CDR3 is CASPSEGQSGELFF. As DNA, the CDR3 is TGTGCCAGCCCGTCAGAGGGGCAGTCCGGGGAGCTGTTTTTT. The V and J genes are TRBV21-1 and TRBJ2-2. TRBV21-1 is labeled a pseudogene. The CDR3 is 14 amino acids.